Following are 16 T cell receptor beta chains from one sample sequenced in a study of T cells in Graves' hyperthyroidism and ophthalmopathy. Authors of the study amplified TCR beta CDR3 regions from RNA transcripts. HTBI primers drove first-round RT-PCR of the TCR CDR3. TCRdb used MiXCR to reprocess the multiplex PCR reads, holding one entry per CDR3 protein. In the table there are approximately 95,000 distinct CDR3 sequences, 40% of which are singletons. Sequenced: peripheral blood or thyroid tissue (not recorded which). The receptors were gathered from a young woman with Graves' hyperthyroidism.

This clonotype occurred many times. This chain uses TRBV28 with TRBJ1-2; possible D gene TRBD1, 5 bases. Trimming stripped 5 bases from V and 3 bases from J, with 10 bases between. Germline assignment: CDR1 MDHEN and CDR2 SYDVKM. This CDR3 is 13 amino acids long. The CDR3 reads CASSGGKHYGYTF. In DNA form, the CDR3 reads TGTGCCAGCAGTGGGGGAAAGCACTATGGCTACACCTTC.

CDR3 DNA sequence: TGTGCCAGCAGTTCGCTAGCTTCAGAGACCCAGTACTTC. Its protein is CASSSLASETQYF. This chain joins TRBV7-2 and TRBJ2-5; possible D gene TRBD2, 5 bases. This CDR3 is 13 amino acids long. CDR1 is SGHTA, CDR2 FQGNSA, per germline. V lost 6 bases, J lost 4 bases, and 12 bases lay in between.

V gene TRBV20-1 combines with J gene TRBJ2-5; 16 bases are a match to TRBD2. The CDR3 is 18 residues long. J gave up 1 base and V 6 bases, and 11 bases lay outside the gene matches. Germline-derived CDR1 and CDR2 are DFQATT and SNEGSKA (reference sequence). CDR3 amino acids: CSAPGLAGGATFQETQYF. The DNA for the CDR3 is TGCAGTGCGCCGGGACTAGCGGGAGGGGCAACCTTCCAAGAGACCCAGTACTTC.

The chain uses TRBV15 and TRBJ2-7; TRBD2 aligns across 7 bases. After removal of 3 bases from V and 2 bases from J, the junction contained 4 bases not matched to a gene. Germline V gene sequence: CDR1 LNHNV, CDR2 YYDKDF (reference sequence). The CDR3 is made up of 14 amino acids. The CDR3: CATSSLSGTYEQYF. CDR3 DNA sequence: TGTGCCACCAGCAGCTTAAGCGGGACCTACGAGCAGTACTTC. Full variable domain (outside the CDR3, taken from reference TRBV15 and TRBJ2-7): DAMVIQNPRYQVTQFGKPVTLSCSQTLNHNVMYWYQQKSSQAPKLLFHYYDKDFNNEADTPDNFQSRRPNTSFCFLDIRSPGLGDTAMYLCATSSLSGTYEQYFGPGTRLTVT.

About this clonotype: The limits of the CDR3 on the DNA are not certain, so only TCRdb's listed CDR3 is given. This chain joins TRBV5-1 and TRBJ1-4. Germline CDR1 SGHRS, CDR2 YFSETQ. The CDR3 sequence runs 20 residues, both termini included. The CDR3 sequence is CASSFYICSATDPRKEKLFF.

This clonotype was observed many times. The CDR3, as DNA: TGTGCCAGCAGTTTGCGTACTCTTCCCGGGACTAGCGTCAGCGAGCAGTACTTC. This gives the protein CASSLRTLPGTSVSEQYF. The V call is TRBV28, the J call TRBJ2-7; the match to TRBD2 covers 10 bases. Germline assignment: CDR1 MDHEN and CDR2 SYDVKM. The trim removed 3 bases at V and 6 bases at J, leaving 17 bases unmatched. The CDR3 is made up of 18 amino acids.

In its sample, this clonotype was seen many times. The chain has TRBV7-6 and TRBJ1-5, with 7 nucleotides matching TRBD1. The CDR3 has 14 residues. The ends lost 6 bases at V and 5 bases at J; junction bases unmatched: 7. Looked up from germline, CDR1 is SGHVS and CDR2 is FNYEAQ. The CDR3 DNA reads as TGTGCCAGCAGTTTGACAGGGCGGGATCAGCCCCAGCATTTT. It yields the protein CASSLTGRDQPQHF.

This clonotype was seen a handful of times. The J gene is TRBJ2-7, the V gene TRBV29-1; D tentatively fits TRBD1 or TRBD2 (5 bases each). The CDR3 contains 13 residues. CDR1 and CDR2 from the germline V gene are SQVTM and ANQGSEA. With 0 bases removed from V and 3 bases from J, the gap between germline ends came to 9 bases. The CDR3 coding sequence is TGCAGCGTTGAAGATACTAGGGGCTACGAGCAGTACTTC. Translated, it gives CSVEDTRGYEQYF.

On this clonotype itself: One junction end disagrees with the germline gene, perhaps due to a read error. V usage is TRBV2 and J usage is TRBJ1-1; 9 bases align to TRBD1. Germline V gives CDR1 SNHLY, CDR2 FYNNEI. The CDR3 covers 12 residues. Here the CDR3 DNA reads TGTGCCAGCACGGGACAGGGTTATGGAGCTTCCTTT. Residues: CASTGQGYGASF.

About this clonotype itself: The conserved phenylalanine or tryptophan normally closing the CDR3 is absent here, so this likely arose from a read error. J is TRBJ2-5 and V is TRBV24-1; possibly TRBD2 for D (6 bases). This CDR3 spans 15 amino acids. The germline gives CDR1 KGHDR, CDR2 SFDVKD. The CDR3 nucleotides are TGCGCCACCAGTGATCCGGGAGAGTACCAAGAGACCCAGTACTCC. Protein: CATSDPGEYQETQYS.

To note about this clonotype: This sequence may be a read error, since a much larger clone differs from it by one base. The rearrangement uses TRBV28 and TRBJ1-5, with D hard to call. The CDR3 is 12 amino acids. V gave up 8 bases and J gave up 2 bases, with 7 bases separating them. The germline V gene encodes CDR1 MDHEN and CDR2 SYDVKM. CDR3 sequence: CASDSGNQPQHF. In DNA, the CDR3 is TGTGCCAGCGATTCGGGCAATCAGCCCCAGCATTTT.

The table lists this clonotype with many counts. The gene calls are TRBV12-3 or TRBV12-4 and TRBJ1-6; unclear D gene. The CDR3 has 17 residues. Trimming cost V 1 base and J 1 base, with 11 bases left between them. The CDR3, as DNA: TGTGCCAGCAGTTTAGGCGGGAGAGGATCCTATAATTCACCCCTCCACTTT. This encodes CASSLGGRGSYNSPLHF.

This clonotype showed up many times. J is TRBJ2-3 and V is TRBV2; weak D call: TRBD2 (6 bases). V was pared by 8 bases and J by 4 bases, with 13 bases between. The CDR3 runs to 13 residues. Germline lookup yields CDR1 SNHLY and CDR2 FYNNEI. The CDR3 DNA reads TGTGCCAGCCAGAGGGCGGGACCAGATACGCAGTATTTT. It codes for CASQRAGPDTQYF.

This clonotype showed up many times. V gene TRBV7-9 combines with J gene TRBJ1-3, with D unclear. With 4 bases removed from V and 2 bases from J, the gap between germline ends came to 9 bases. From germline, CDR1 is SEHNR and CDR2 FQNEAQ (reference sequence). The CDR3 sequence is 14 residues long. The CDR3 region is CASSYDGTGNTIYF. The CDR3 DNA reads TGTGCCAGCAGCTACGACGGAACTGGAAACACCATATATTTT.

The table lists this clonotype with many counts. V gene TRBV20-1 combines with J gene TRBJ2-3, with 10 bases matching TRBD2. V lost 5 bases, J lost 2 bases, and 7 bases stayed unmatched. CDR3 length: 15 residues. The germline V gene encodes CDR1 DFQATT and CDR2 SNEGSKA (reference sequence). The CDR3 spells CSADLAGVYTDTQYF. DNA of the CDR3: TGCAGTGCTGACCTAGCGGGAGTGTACACAGATACGCAGTATTTT.

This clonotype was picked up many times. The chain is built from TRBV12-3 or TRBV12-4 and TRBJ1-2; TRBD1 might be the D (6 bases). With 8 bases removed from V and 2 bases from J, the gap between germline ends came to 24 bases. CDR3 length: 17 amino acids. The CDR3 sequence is CASGSNRNTGSNYGYTF. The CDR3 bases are TGTGCCAGCGGGTCGAATCGGAATACAGGGTCGAACTATGGCTACACCTTC.